This TCR beta chain was sequenced during a study of control samples from healthy donors and cancer patients. CDR1 and CDR2 from the germline V gene are SEHNR and FQNEAQ (reference sequence). The CDR3 has 15 amino acids. J was trimmed by 5 bases and V by 7 bases; bases with no gene match: 10. The data were produced by immunoSEQ multiplex PCR, yet TCRdb's version contains in-frame clones alone and is incomplete. The data hold 150,000 to 200,000 clones, with 70% to 90% observed a single time. The specimen sequenced was blood. The source is a man in his thirties or forties in good health. The genes are TRBV7-9 and TRBJ2-3; 9 nucleotides line up with TRBD2. The CDR3 protein is CASIQGLAGRDTQYF. For the CDR3, the DNA is TGTGCCAGCATCCAGGGGCTAGCGGGGAGAGATACGCAGTATTTT.